What follows are 13 T cell receptor beta chains derived from one specimen sequenced in a study of T-cell memory formation after mild COVID-19. TCRdb independently ran MiXCR on the 5' RACE reads; one entry per CDR3 protein. The table lists roughly 300,000 distinct CDR3 sequences, 15% to 20% of them singletons, with approximately 25% in the top ten. The sequencing input was PBMCs or a T cell subset sorted from them (not recorded which). The receptors derive from a man aged 18 to 35 who had mild COVID-19 (a few samples of this study predate the infection). Cell type and time point are not known.

This clonotype has more than one count but fewer than ten. As DNA, the CDR3 is TGTGCCAGCAGCGCCCATGGGGGGATGGGAGATACGCAGTATTTT. Protein sequence: CASSAHGGMGDTQYF. The chain employs TRBV7-3 and TRBJ2-3; D may be TRBD2 (6 bases). The CDR3 length is 15 residues. Germline loops: CDR1 SGHTA, CDR2 FQGTGA. V lost 5 bases to trimming and J lost 5 bases, with 17 bases between them.

This clonotype was counted between two and nine times. CDR3 sequence (DNA): TGTGCCAGCAGCGACTGGCGGGGGAGCTACAATGAGCAGTTCTTC. Its translation is CASSDWRGSYNEQFF. The chain couples TRBV3-1 to TRBJ2-1, with 7 bases matching TRBD2. The V segment lost 5 bases and the J segment 3 bases; nucleotides outside the gene matches: 7. The CDR3 covers 15 residues. Germline CDR1 reads LGHDT; CDR2 reads YNNKEL (reference sequence).

The chain joins TRBV4-1 to TRBJ1-6; no firm D call. This CDR3 is 15 amino acids long. Germline V gene data show CDR1 as MGHRA and CDR2 as YSYEKL. V was trimmed by 0 bases and J by 6 bases, leaving 9 bases between them. DNA for the CDR3: TGCGCCAGCAGCCAAGAGGCAGCTCTTAATTCACCCCTCCACTTT. Translated, it gives CASSQEAALNSPLHF.

In this sample, this clonotype turned up a few times. The rearrangement links TRBV6-2 or TRBV6-3 to TRBJ2-7; D is possibly TRBD1 (5 bases). Germline values: CDR1 MNHEY, CDR2 SVGEGT. V was clipped by 2 bases and J by 3 bases, with 8 bases between them. The CDR3 runs to 13 residues. The CDR3 loop reads CASSYRTNYEQYF. The CDR3 nucleotides read TGTGCCAGCAGTTACCGGACAAACTACGAGCAGTACTTC.

In its sample, this clonotype was seen a few times. The V call is TRBV5-1, the J call TRBJ2-5, with D perhaps being TRBD1 or TRBD2 (5 bases each). The length of the CDR3 is 13 residues. CDR1 and CDR2 from the germline V gene are SGHRS and YFSETQ. Trimming took off 0 bases at V and 4 bases at J, with 7 bases between the two ends. The chain's CDR3 is CASSLERGETQYF. The DNA for the CDR3 is TGCGCCAGCAGCTTGGAGAGGGGAGAGACCCAGTACTTC.

This clonotype appeared a few times. J is TRBJ2-7 and V is TRBV12-3 or TRBV12-4, with D perhaps matching TRBD1 (6 bases). V dropped 3 bases and J dropped 0 bases, with 9 bases sitting between them. CDR3 length: 14 residues. The CDR3 DNA sequence: TGTGCCAGCAGTTTCGACAGGACCTCCTACGAGCAGTACTTC. It encodes CASSFDRTSYEQYF.

This chain joins TRBV7-2 and TRBJ2-3; D ambiguous. The CDR3 extends over 15 amino acids. Germline-derived CDR1 and CDR2 are SGHTA and FQGNSA. V gave up 4 bases and J gave up 2 bases, with 13 bases separating them. In DNA, the CDR3 is TGTGCCAGCAGCTACCGGACGGGCAACACAGATACGCAGTATTTT. Encoded protein: CASSYRTGNTDTQYF.

The CDR3, as DNA: TGTGCCAGCAGCCCGACACTAGCGGGGGGGAGCACAGATACGCAGTATTTT. Its protein product is CASSPTLAGGSTDTQYF. The chain recombines TRBV4-2 with TRBJ2-3; 13 bases agree with TRBD2. V lost 4 bases, J lost 0 bases, and 4 bases stayed unmatched. There are 17 residues in the CDR3. Germline lookup yields CDR1 LGHNA and CDR2 YNFKEQ.

The chain couples TRBV28 to TRBJ2-1; no firm D call. The CDR3 is 11 residues long. V was shortened by 10 bases and J by 8 bases, with 12 bases between the two germline ends. Germline CDR1 and CDR2: MDHEN and SYDVKM. CDR3 sequence (DNA): TGTGCCACCCGAAAGCCGTATGAGCAGTTCTTC. This encodes CATRKPYEQFF.

The V call is TRBV5-5, the J call TRBJ2-7; D is perhaps TRBD2 (6 bases). This CDR3 contains 15 residues. V lost 4 bases and J 5 bases, leaving 19 bases between the germline ends. CDR1 SGHKS and CDR2 YYEKEE come from the germline V gene (reference sequence). CDR3 loop: CASSTTVSGDDEQYF. CDR3 DNA: TGTGCCAGCAGCACAACCGTTTCGGGGGACGACGAGCAGTACTTC.

The chain has TRBV9 and TRBJ1-2; the D is unclear. Between the trimmed V and J ends, which lost 0 bases and 8 bases, there was a span of 14 bases. This CDR3 is 14 amino acids long. CDR1 is SGDLS, CDR2 YYNGEE, per germline. CDR3 sequence reads: CASSVEGEMRGYTF. CDR3 bases: TGTGCCAGCAGCGTAGAGGGAGAGATGCGAGGCTACACCTTC.

A few counts support this clonotype. The J gene is TRBJ1-3, the V gene TRBV2; D is undetermined. The length of the CDR3 is 17 residues. V lost 8 bases, J lost 0 bases, and 20 bases lay in between. Germline CDR1 and CDR2: SNHLY and FYNNEI. CDR3: CASCPSGGRPSGNTIYF. CDR3 DNA: TGTGCCAGCTGCCCCTCAGGCGGGAGGCCCTCTGGAAACACCATATATTTT.

This clonotype was counted a few times. This chain connects TRBV5-5 to TRBJ1-6, with 7 bases aligning to TRBD1. The CDR3 spans 14 residues. The germline V gene has CDR1 SGHKS and CDR2 YYEKEE (reference sequence). V gave up 5 bases and J gave up 7 bases; unmatched junction bases: 6. CDR3 DNA: TGTGCCAGCAGTACGACAGGGCGAAATTCACCCCTCCACTTT. Translation gives CASSTTGRNSPLHF.